This TCR beta chain was documented in a study of beta chain features in type 1 diabetes. Study observations and caveats: Within each of all four CD4+ subsets, Type 1 diabetes patients had TCRB CDR3s that were moderately but significantly shorter.

The CDR3 is 15 residues long. Germline V gene data show CDR1 as SGHTA and CDR2 as FQGNSA. The V end lost 1 base, the J end lost 6 bases, and 13 bases lay between the germline ends. Investigators reverse transcribed all isolated RNA, so they sequenced expressed TCRB transcripts. Assay: immunoSEQ multiplex PCR; the TCRdb copy retains only in-frame clones and omits some. The sample lists around 310,000 clones; about 14% were seen once. This clone has a handful of counts. Its antigen is not identified. Sequencing was done on a sample of naive CD4+ T cells from blood. This clonotype originated in a young woman with type 1 diabetes. The chain links TRBV7-2 to TRBJ2-1, with D uncertain. DNA of the CDR3: TGTGCCAGCAGCTTAGGGCCGCCAGTCATCAATGAGCAGTTCTTC. Residues: CASSLGPPVINEQFF.